The 14 T cell receptor beta chains listed next were all sequenced from one sample in a study of somatic mutations in cytotoxic T cells in rheumatoid arthritis. Libraries were prepared by immunoSEQ multiplex PCR; TCRdb keeps only in-frame clonotypes and omits some of them. Of tens of thousands of clones listed, around nine tenths were seen once; the top ten hold over 9%. Sequenced: CD8+ T cells sorted from blood. The receptors were gathered from an adult with rheumatoid arthritis.

This chain joins TRBV7-9 and TRBJ1-3; TRBD1 agrees at 7 bases. This CDR3 has 14 amino acids. V was clipped by 6 bases and J by 1 base; unmatched bases: 3. The germline V gene encodes CDR1 SEHNR and CDR2 FQNEAQ (reference sequence). The CDR3 DNA reads TGTGCCAGCAGTCCGACAGGGTCTGGAAACACCATATATTTT. The encoded protein is CASSPTGSGNTIYF.

This chain joins TRBV6-1 and TRBJ1-1; no definite D call. Trimming removed 1 base from V and 1 base from J, with 7 bases in between. Germline lookup yields CDR1 MNHNS and CDR2 SASEGT. The CDR3 loop spans 14 amino acids. CDR3 bases: TGTGCCAGCAGTGAAGGGCAGGAGAACACTGAAGCTTTCTTT. Translating it yields CASSEGQENTEAFF.

The chain carries TRBV2 and TRBJ2-7; TRBD1 agrees at 9 bases. After removal of 6 bases from V and 4 bases from J, the junction contained 1 base not matched to a gene. Germline CDR1 is SNHLY and CDR2 is FYNNEI. The CDR3 runs 12 residues. The CDR3 spells CASRQGAYEQYF. CDR3 sequence (DNA): TGTGCCAGCAGACAGGGGGCGTACGAGCAGTACTTC.

This sequence joins TRBV6-5 and TRBJ2-7, with 7 bases that match TRBD2. V shed 6 bases, J shed 2 bases, and the junction held 10 bases outside the gene matches. The CDR3 loop spans 15 amino acids. From germline, CDR1 is MNHEY and CDR2 SVGAGI. CDR3 DNA sequence: TGTGCCAGCAGCCGAGGTCCAGCGGGGACCTACGAGCAGTACTTC. As protein: CASSRGPAGTYEQYF.

The chain recombines TRBV11-2 with TRBJ1-1, with D possibly being TRBD1 (5 bases). Trimming removed 8 bases from V and 5 bases from J, with 15 bases in between. From germline, CDR1 is SGHAT and CDR2 FQNNGV. CDR3 length: 13 amino acids. The CDR3 loop is CASGLPQGTEAFF. The CDR3 nucleotides read TGTGCCAGCGGGCTCCCCCAGGGAACTGAAGCTTTCTTT.

The chain uses TRBV2 and TRBJ1-2; no firm D call. Looked up from germline, CDR1 is SNHLY and CDR2 is FYNNEI. V lost 3 bases, J lost 7 bases, and 18 bases lay in between. The CDR3 runs to 15 residues. This CDR3 is CASSDAGLRLGGYTF. In nucleotides, the CDR3 is TGTGCCAGCAGTGATGCCGGCCTACGACTGGGTGGCTACACCTTC.

This clone has a single count. This rearrangement joins TRBV6-1 to TRBJ1-3; the D is unclear. CDR1 is MNHNS, CDR2 SASEGT, per germline. V dropped 1 base and J dropped 0 bases, with 4 bases sitting between them. The CDR3 has 14 residues. The CDR3 is CASSEVHSGNTIYF. The CDR3 coding sequence is TGTGCCAGCAGTGAAGTCCACTCTGGAAACACCATATATTTT.

The V gene is TRBV27, the J gene TRBJ2-1; 7 bases are shared with TRBD1. V shed 5 bases, J shed 3 bases, and the junction held 7 bases outside the gene matches. Germline CDR1 is MNHEY and CDR2 is SMNVEV (reference sequence). The CDR3 totals 15 residues. CDR3 in amino acids: CASSQQGSYYNEQFF. As DNA, the CDR3 is TGTGCCAGCAGTCAACAGGGGTCCTACTACAATGAGCAGTTCTTC.

CDR3 nucleotide sequence: TGTGCCAGCAGCCAATTTGAGAACAGAATGGGGGTTAATGAAAAACTGTTTTTT. Amino acids: CASSQFENRMGVNEKLFF. The chain employs TRBV16 and TRBJ1-4; D is perhaps TRBD1 (5 bases). The CDR3 covers 18 residues. V was cut by 1 base and J by 4 bases, with 19 bases left in between. The germline V gene encodes CDR1 KGHSY and CDR2 FQNENV.

The V call is TRBV7-3, the J call TRBJ2-7, with 7 bases lining up with TRBD2. Trimming took 0 bases from V and 7 from J; bases not matched to a gene: 6. The length of the CDR3 is 14 residues. CDR1 and CDR2 (germline): SGHTA, FQGTGA. CDR3 protein: CASSLTGGPGEQYF. The CDR3 DNA sequence: TGTGCCAGCAGCTTAACGGGAGGGCCTGGGGAGCAGTACTTC.

This clone has just a few counts. This sequence joins TRBV7-9 and TRBJ2-7, with no clear D. This CDR3 has 13 amino acids. Germline V CDR1 and CDR2: SEHNR, FQNEAQ (reference sequence). The V end was cut by 6 bases, the J end by 5 bases, with 14 bases between. The CDR3 here is CASSSKAFDEQYF. Written as DNA, the CDR3 is TGTGCCAGCAGTTCAAAGGCGTTCGACGAGCAGTACTTC.

The V and J genes are TRBV7-6 and TRBJ2-7; 8 bases match TRBD1. The CDR3 has 14 residues. Germline values: CDR1 SGHVS, CDR2 FNYEAQ. V was clipped by 5 bases and J by 2 bases; unmatched bases: 5. DNA for the CDR3: TGTGCCAGCAGCAGCCGACAGGGGCCCTACGAGCAGTACTTC. Amino acid sequence: CASSSRQGPYEQYF.

The gene calls are TRBV7-9 and TRBJ1-1, with 8 bases that match TRBD1. V was pared by 1 base and J by 7 bases, with 5 bases of the junction left unmatched. The germline V gene has CDR1 SEHNR and CDR2 FQNEAQ (reference sequence). The CDR3 runs 14 residues. Here the CDR3 DNA reads TGTGCCAGCAGCTTAGTACAGGGGGAGTTTGAAGCTTTCTTT. The encoded protein is CASSLVQGEFEAFF.

The rearrangement uses TRBV13 and TRBJ2-7; TRBD2 matches 11 bases. J was trimmed by 3 bases and V by 5 bases; bases with no gene match: 6. CDR3 length: 15 amino acids. The germline gives CDR1 PRHDT, CDR2 FYEKMQ (reference sequence). The CDR3, as DNA: TGTGCCAGCAGCCGCGGGACTAGCGGCCGCTACGAGCAGTACTTC. Protein: CASSRGTSGRYEQYF.